This T cell receptor beta chain was retrieved from a study of metastatic and nonmetastatic thyroid tumors. Germline lookup yields CDR1 MDHEN and CDR2 SYDVKM. There are 15 residues in the CDR3. Ahead of thyroid surgery, no patient had received treatment of any kind. TCRdb re-analyzed the PCR reads using MiXCR. Of under 60,000 clones detected, approximately 20% appear once; the ten largest clones hold 3% to 4%. The table lists this clone with many counts. At one end the junction does not follow the germline gene, possibly because of a read error. The chain joins TRBV28 to TRBJ1-5; D not certain. The clonotype comes from a male donor with papillary thyroid cancer or a benign thyroid nodule (not recorded which). Some clones in this sample may be carry-over from other donors' samples. The specimen sequenced was blood. Written as DNA, the CDR3 is TGTGCCAGCAGTTTAGGAGGACTGTCTGGTCAGCCCCGGCATTTT. It translates to CASSLGGLSGQPRHF.